A selection of T cell receptor beta chains follows, all from one sample in a study of early T cells in non-severe SARS-CoV-2 infection. From the 5' RACE reads, TCRdb called clonotypes with MiXCR, one entry per CDR3 protein. The table lists 87,000 or so distinct CDR3 sequences, roughly an eighth of them singletons, with 5% to 8% in the top ten. What was sequenced was whole blood. Source of these receptors: an adult who was a healthcare worker with PCR-confirmed SARS-CoV-2 infection or an uninfected control (not recorded which). Each CDR3 is given with its conserved first and last residue. D genes are given only for firm matches. Expanded clones are given a class, and other clones once, few, many or no size at all.

D | size | J | V | CDR3 | DNA
TRBD1 | . | TRBJ2-2 | TRBV7-9 | CASSSRTGGNTGELFF | TGTGCCAGCAGCTCCCGGACAGGGGGGAACACCGGGGAGCTGTTTTTT
TRBD2 | . | TRBJ2-1 | TRBV20-1 | CSALSTSGEQFF | TGCAGTGCCCTCTCGACTAGCGGTGAGCAGTTCTTC
. | few | TRBJ2-4 | TRBV6-1 | CASSLGLAKNIQYF | TGTGCCAGCAGTCTAGGCTTAGCCAAAAACATTCAGTACTTC
. | few | TRBJ2-7 | TRBV5-6 | CASSLGQNEQYF | TGTGCCAGCAGCTTGGGACAGAACGAGCAGTACTTC
. | . | TRBJ1-2 | TRBV27 | CASSLFRGLCYGYTF | TGTGCCAGCAGTTTGTTTCGGGGTCTTTGCTATGGCTACACCTTC
. | few | TRBJ1-1 | TRBV5-1 | CASSLARITEAFF | TGCGCCAGCAGCCTTGCCAGAATCACTGAAGCTTTCTTT
. | . | TRBJ2-3 | TRBV7-9 | CASSFSGTRDTDTQYF | TGTGCCAGCAGCTTTTCCGGGACCAGGGATACAGATACGCAGTATTTT
. | many | TRBJ1-2 | TRBV7-9 | CASVGAPSYGYTF | TGTGCCAGCGTCGGGGCTCCCTCCTATGGCTACACCTTC
TRBD2 | many | TRBJ2-5 | TRBV27 | CASSTRTSQETQYF | TGTGCCAGCAGTACCCGGACTAGCCAAGAGACCCAGTACTTC
TRBD1 | once | TRBJ1-2 | TRBV19 | CASSFDRGYGHTF | TGTGCCAGTAGTTTTGACAGGGGTTATGGCCACACCTTC
TRBD1 | . | TRBJ1-5 | TRBV5-4 | CASSIRQGFDQPQHF | TGTGCCAGCAGCATTCGACAGGGGTTCGATCAGCCCCAGCATTTT
. | few | TRBJ2-2 | TRBV29-1 | CSVAEVPGELFF | TGCAGCGTTGCGGAAGTTCCCGGGGAGCTGTTTTTT
TRBD1 | few | TRBJ2-1 | TRBV4-2 | CASSLGQPYNEQFF | TGTGCCAGCAGCCTGGGACAGCCCTACAATGAGCAGTTCTTC
TRBD1 | . | TRBJ2-6 | TRBV6-6 | CASSGQGFFSGANVLTF | TGTGCCAGCAGCGGACAGGGCTTTTTTAGTGGGGCCAACGTCCTGACTTTC
. | . | TRBJ1-2 | TRBV7-6 | CASSLPGAGFPYGYTF | TGTGCCAGCAGCCTTCCTGGGGCAGGCTTTCCCTATGGCTACACCTTC
. | . | TRBJ2-3 | TRBV3-2 | CASSQEGLAGGPETDTQYF | TGTGCCAGCAGCCAAGAGGGACTAGCGGGAGGGCCGGAGACAGATACGCAGTATTTT
. | . | TRBJ1-1 | TRBV5-6 | CASSLGQGLRTEAFF | TGTGCCAGCAGCTTGGGTCAGGGGCTAAGGACTGAAGCTTTCTTT